This T cell receptor (beta chain) was found in a study of T cell repertoires in cytomegalovirus infection. Overall study findings and caveats: The cumulative frequency of public TCR beta families distinguished individuals who carried CMV together with the relevant HLA.

TCRdb reanalysed the reads using MiXCR and keeps one entry per CDR3 protein. The top ten clones hold about 20% of a sample with about 700,000 distinct CDR3 sequences, 30% to 35% of them seen once. The sample holds a few counts of this clonotype. As yet, its antigen is unknown. This CDR3 contains 15 residues. V was pared by 4 bases and J by 0 bases, with 10 bases between. Per germline, CDR1 LNHDA and CDR2 SQIVND (reference sequence). Sequenced here: cultured PBMCs, sampled from culture after CMV antigen stimulation. This chain connects TRBV19 to TRBJ1-5; a weak D match, TRBD1 (5 bases). The TCR originated in a human donor in good health (CMV status not recorded). Some clones in this sample may be carry-over from other donors' samples. CDR3 amino acids: CASSTGTSSNQPQHF. In DNA form, the CDR3 reads TGTGCCAGTAGTACGGGGACTTCTAGCAATCAGCCCCAGCATTTT.